This T cell receptor (beta chain) was captured by sequencing in a study of blood T cell repertoires in COVID-19. This CDR3 contains 14 residues. V lost 5 bases, J lost 9 bases, and 7 bases stayed unmatched. Germline loops: CDR1 SGHRS, CDR2 YFSETQ. In regard to this clone: This sample includes further DNA sequences coding for the same CDR3.

Here immunoSEQ multiplex PCR was the method, and the copy in TCRdb shows in-frame clones only, minus some. This table holds under 170,000 clones, about 80% found once. The sequenced sample consisted of peripheral blood. V and J are TRBV5-1 and TRBJ1-6; TRBD1 matches 8 bases. This sequence was found in a man in his 70s with acute or convalescent COVID-19. DNA for the CDR3: TGCGCCAGCAGTACGGGGACAGGCGGTTCACCCCTCCACTTT. Encoded protein: CASSTGTGGSPLHF.